Each of the 16 T cell receptor beta chains below was sequenced from the same sample in a study of blood T cell repertoires in COVID-19. TCRdb's table, derived via immunoSEQ multiplex PCR, lists solely in-frame clones and lacks some. There are about 300,000 clones in the sample; around 85% occur only once, and over 1.1% lies in the top ten. Specimen: peripheral blood. The receptors stem from a human donor with COVID-19, enrolled during active disease. The donor label of this sample is uncertain.

The V call is TRBV19, the J call TRBJ1-2; TRBD1 matches 10 bases. In germline, CDR1 is LNHDA, CDR2 SQIVND (reference sequence). The CDR3 is made up of 15 amino acids. V trimming: 7 bases; J trimming: 4 bases; junction bases outside the gene matches: 9. CDR3 nucleotide sequence: TGTGCCAGTAAAGGGACAGGGGCAGTTCCCTATGGCTACACCTTC. Translation gives CASKGTGAVPYGYTF. Full variable domain (rest looked up from reference TRBV19 and TRBJ1-2): DGGITQSPKYLFRKEGQNVTLSCEQNLNHDAMYWYRQDPGQGLRLIYYSQIVNDFQKGDIAEGYSVSREKKESFPLTVTSAQKNPTAFYLCASKGTGAVPYGYTFGSGTRLTVV.

The V gene is TRBV11-3, the J gene TRBJ1-1, with unresolved D. This CDR3 has 13 residues. The V end lost 3 bases, the J end lost 1 base, and 6 bases lay between the germline ends. Germline-derived CDR1 and CDR2 are SGHNT and YENEEA. The CDR3 nucleotides are TGTGCCAGCAGCTTGGTCGGGAACACTGAAGCTTTCTTT. Encoded protein: CASSLVGNTEAFF.

The rearrangement uses TRBV5-4 and TRBJ2-7, with TRBD2 as a possible D gene (5 bases). The germline V and J ends were trimmed by 1 base and 7 bases, with 12 bases remaining between them. Germline CDR1 is SGHNT and CDR2 is YYREEE (reference sequence). The CDR3 is made up of 13 amino acids. CDR3 sequence: CASSLFAPGEQYF. For the CDR3, the DNA is TGTGCCAGCAGCTTGTTCGCACCGGGGGAGCAGTACTTC.

In DNA, the CDR3 is TGCGCCAGCAGGGGGACTAGCGGGAGATTATCCCCCTACGAGCAGTACTTC. As protein: CASRGTSGRLSPYEQYF. The chain is built from TRBV10-2 and TRBJ2-7, with TRBD2 identical over 14 bases. CDR3 size: 17 residues. The V segment lost 6 bases and the J segment 2 bases; nucleotides outside the gene matches: 9. Germline V lookup: CDR1 WSHSY, CDR2 SAAADI.

The sample holds a few counts of this clone. V gene TRBV7-8 combines with J gene TRBJ1-2; D perhaps matches TRBD1 (5 bases). V was clipped by 2 bases and J by 1 base, with 20 bases between them. Germline-derived CDR1 and CDR2 are SGHVS and FQNEAQ. The CDR3 is made up of 18 amino acids. The CDR3 bases are TGTGCCAGCAGCTTAAAGCTCCCGGGGGGGGACCATAACTATGGCTACACCTTC. Protein sequence: CASSLKLPGGDHNYGYTF.

The chain couples TRBV29-1 to TRBJ2-1, with unresolved D. Germline values: CDR1 SQVTM, CDR2 ANQGSEA. This CDR3 is built from 15 residues. V lost 1 base, J lost 0 bases, and 10 bases lay in between. Here the CDR3 DNA reads TGCAGCGTTGAAGTATTACTAAGCTCCTACAATGAGCAGTTCTTC. Its protein is CSVEVLLSSYNEQFF.

This clone was picked up one time. The chain couples TRBV5-1 to TRBJ1-2; weak D call: TRBD1 (5 bases). Germline V CDR1 and CDR2: SGHRS, YFSETQ. This CDR3 is built from 14 residues. Trimming shortened V by 4 bases and J by 3 bases, and 13 bases separated the two germline ends. CDR3 in amino acids: CASSPGGADYGYTF. DNA of the CDR3: TGCGCCAGCAGCCCCGGTGGGGCGGACTATGGCTACACCTTC.

The CDR3 DNA is TGTGCCAGCAGCCCCCAGGGTTCTAACTATGGCTACACCTTC. Translated, it gives CASSPQGSNYGYTF. The gene calls are TRBV7-2 and TRBJ1-2, with D perhaps TRBD1 (5 bases). The ends were cut back, 5 bases at V and 0 bases at J, with 10 bases in the middle. Germline V gives CDR1 SGHTA, CDR2 FQGNSA. The CDR3 extends over 14 amino acids.

The V call is TRBV12-3 or TRBV12-4, the J call TRBJ2-7; TRBD1 might be the D (5 bases). Trimming cost V 6 bases and J 1 base, with 10 bases left between them. The CDR3 is 13 residues long. Written as DNA, the CDR3 is TGTGCCAGCAGAACGACAGCTTCCTACGAGCAGTACTTC. This encodes CASRTTASYEQYF.

The chain couples TRBV6-2 or TRBV6-3 to TRBJ2-2, with 8 bases that match TRBD2. CDR3 length equals 20 residues. V dropped 0 bases and J dropped 5; count of bases not matched to a gene: 17. CDR1 and CDR2 from the germline V gene are MNHEY and SVGEGT. This CDR3 is CASSYSSRPGGAKDTGELFF. The CDR3 DNA is TGTGCCAGCAGTTACTCTTCCCGACCGGGGGGGGCGAAAGATACCGGGGAGCTGTTTTTT.

The genes are TRBV7-3 and TRBJ2-5; unclear D gene. Germline CDR1 SGHTA, CDR2 FQGTGA. This CDR3 spans 14 amino acids. V gave up 2 bases and J gave up 0 bases, with 7 bases separating them. This CDR3 is CASSLGQYQETQYF. Here the CDR3 DNA reads TGTGCCAGCAGCTTAGGGCAGTACCAAGAGACCCAGTACTTC. The whole variable domain, filled in from reference TRBV7-3 and TRBJ2-5, reads GAGVSQTPSNKVTEKGKYVELRCDPISGHTALYWYRQSLGQGPEFLIYFQGTGAADDSGLPNDRFFAVRPEGSVSTLKIQRTERGDSAVYLCASSLGQYQETQYFGPGTRLLVL.

This clone was seen ten or more times. The V and J genes are TRBV30 and TRBJ1-3; 7 positions agree with TRBD1. V shed 4 bases, J shed 4 bases, and the junction held 1 base outside the gene matches. The CDR3 spans 12 residues. Germline loops: CDR1 GTSNPN, CDR2 SVGIG (reference sequence). The CDR3 DNA is TGTGCCTGGAAGGGGGCAGGAAACACCATATATTTT. Residues: CAWKGAGNTIYF.

The rearrangement links TRBV19 to TRBJ1-6; no clear D. This CDR3 is 15 amino acids long. Germline V gene sequence: CDR1 LNHDA, CDR2 SQIVND (reference sequence). V was cut by 10 bases and J by 7 bases, with 20 bases left in between. The CDR3 DNA sequence: TGTGCCACCAACACGCGGGCGCGGTCGAATTCACCCCTCCACTTT. It codes for CATNTRARSNSPLHF.

This clone was recorded only once. V and J are TRBV19 and TRBJ2-7; 8 nucleotides agree with TRBD1. This CDR3 has 14 residues. V lost 6 bases and J lost 0; bases outside the gene matches: 4. In germline, CDR1 is LNHDA, CDR2 SQIVND (reference sequence). The DNA for the CDR3 is TGTGCCAGTAGGGGACAGGTGAGCTCCTACGAGCAGTACTTC. This translates into CASRGQVSSYEQYF.

Details on this clone: Distinct nucleotide sequences in the sample also encode this CDR3. The CDR3 DNA follows: TGTGCCAGCAGCTTAGCCGGGTTGAGCACTGAAGCTTTCTTT. This gives the protein CASSLAGLSTEAFF. J is TRBJ1-1 and V is TRBV7-2; D gene uncertain. Germline V gene data show CDR1 as SGHTA and CDR2 as FQGNSA. Trimming removed 0 bases from V and 4 bases from J, with 9 bases in between. This CDR3 comprises 14 residues.

The chain couples TRBV4-1 to TRBJ2-7; D perhaps matches TRBD2 (5 bases). V lost 0 bases and J lost 4, with 10 bases in between. Germline CDR1 is MGHRA and CDR2 is YSYEKL. The CDR3 has 14 amino acids. CDR3 in DNA: TGCGCCAGCAGCCAAGATGAGGGCAGATACGAGCAGTACTTC. Translation gives CASSQDEGRYEQYF.